This TCR beta chain was captured by sequencing in a study of shared clonotypes between healthy human individuals. Study-level findings and limits: Rarefaction curves obtained for sorted subsets showed sequencing incomplete despite large depth. Genetic and exposure-history diversity was limited by the few donors.

Profiling relied on immunoSEQ multiplex PCR, and the TCRdb table lists in-frame clones only, not all of them. Of 2 million to 3 million clones in the sample, 80% to 95% were seen once. V shed 4 bases, J shed 5 bases, and the junction held 11 bases outside the gene matches. The germline V gene has CDR1 SGHRS and CDR2 YFSETQ. CDR3 size: 15 residues. Details on this clone: Antigen unknown. This CDR3 is also generated by other DNA sequences in the sample.

Donors comprised healthy HIV-negative adults lacking recent acute infections or vaccinations. Caucasian adults residing in Nashville, Tennessee made up all the donors. The TCR sequence derives from a man younger than 35 in good health. Some clones in this sample may be carry-over from other donors' samples. The source material was naive CD4+ T cells from PBMCs. Subset: CD45RA+ positively selected. The chain links TRBV5-1 to TRBJ2-7; 8 bases fit TRBD1. In DNA, the CDR3 is TGCGCCAGCAGCGCGATGACAGGGGAAACACACGAGCAGTACTTC. Protein product: CASSAMTGETHEQYF.